These 27 T cell receptor beta chains originate from one sample sequenced in a study of CD8 T cells in Susac syndrome (dated by TCRdb to the late 2010s). Library preparation used the immunoSEQ multiplex PCR assay. RNA was extracted using the RNeasy kit, and roughly 0.5 to 1 microgram was reverse transcribed with random hexamers. Clones were called with MiXCR by TCRdb after fastp trimmed the public reads at Q25, and only in-frame beta chains were retained. Each CDR3 protein appears once, grouped with its most common genes and DNA. The sample has around 130,000 distinct CDR3 sequences on record, nearly 96% of them singletons. The biggest ten clones account for roughly 0.14% of the sample. Material for sequencing was CD4+ T cells from PBMCs. The receptors originated from a human donor with Susac syndrome.

J is TRBJ1-4 and V is TRBV10-3; 10 bases align to TRBD1. V lost 2 bases and J lost 0; bases outside the gene matches: 0. Germline loops: CDR1 ENHRY, CDR2 SYGVKD. This CDR3 contains 16 residues. The CDR3 here is CAISEGQGATNEKLFF. The CDR3 nucleotides are TGTGCCATCAGTGAGGGACAGGGGGCAACTAATGAAAAACTGTTTTTT.

The rearrangement links TRBV4-1 to TRBJ2-5; D may match TRBD1 or TRBD2 (5 bases each). This CDR3 has 15 residues. V gave up 8 bases and J gave up 4 bases, with 20 bases separating them. Germline V gives CDR1 MGHRA, CDR2 YSYEKL. The CDR3 sequence: CASGPAGTDRETQYF. CDR3 sequence (DNA): TGCGCCAGCGGGCCGGCCGGGACCGATAGAGAGACCCAGTACTTC.

The chain joins TRBV7-2 to TRBJ2-4; D gene uncertain. The germline V gene has CDR1 SGHTA and CDR2 FQGNSA. The CDR3 covers 16 residues. V was pared by 4 bases and J by 0 bases, with 13 bases between. The CDR3 DNA sequence: TGTGCCAGCAGCTCGCGATCCCTCTTAGCCAAAAACATTCAGTACTTC. This translates into CASSSRSLLAKNIQYF.

The rearrangement uses TRBV6-2 or TRBV6-3 and TRBJ2-1; D possibly corresponds to TRBD2 (5 bases). Germline CDR1 MNHEY, CDR2 SVGEGT. V dropped 5 bases and J dropped 7 bases, with 18 bases sitting between them. CDR3 length equals 15 residues. CDR3 DNA: TGTGCCAGCAGTAGCGGTCAGACAATTGGGAATGAGCAGTTCTTC. Translating it yields CASSSGQTIGNEQFF.

The chain carries TRBV18 and TRBJ2-1; 11 bases line up with TRBD2. The CDR3 length is 15 residues. From germline, CDR1 is KGHSH and CDR2 LQKENI. The ends lost 4 bases at V and 3 bases at J; junction bases unmatched: 2. This CDR3 is CASSRGLADYNEQFF. CDR3 nucleotides: TGTGCCAGCTCACGGGGACTAGCGGACTACAATGAGCAGTTCTTC.

This sequence joins TRBV29-1 and TRBJ2-3; weak D call: TRBD1 (6 bases). Germline-derived CDR1 and CDR2 are SQVTM and ANQGSEA. The CDR3 extends over 12 amino acids. V gave up 5 bases and J gave up 4 bases, with 10 bases separating them. The CDR3 bases are TGCAGCGTTCGGTCAGGGGCAGATACGCAGTATTTT. Protein sequence: CSVRSGADTQYF.

The V call is TRBV24-1, the J call TRBJ2-1, with no clear D. V was trimmed by 6 bases and J by 6 bases, leaving 11 bases between them. The CDR3 is made up of 13 amino acids. Looked up from germline, CDR1 is KGHDR and CDR2 is SFDVKD. The CDR3: CATSFAGFNEQFF. The CDR3 DNA reads TGTGCCACCAGTTTCGCCGGATTCAATGAGCAGTTCTTC.

This sequence joins TRBV6-5 and TRBJ2-5; D could derive from TRBD1 or TRBD2 (5 bases each). The germline gives CDR1 MNHEY, CDR2 SVGAGI. This CDR3 has 15 amino acids. Trimming took off 0 bases at V and 1 base at J, with 9 bases between the two ends. In DNA form, the CDR3 reads TGTGCCAGCAGTTACTCGACCGGGACCCAAGAGACCCAGTACTTC. Translation gives CASSYSTGTQETQYF.

V and J are TRBV29-1 and TRBJ1-2; D possibly corresponds to TRBD1 (6 bases). The CDR3 sequence is 13 residues long. Germline V gene sequence: CDR1 SQVTM, CDR2 ANQGSEA. V lost 4 bases and J lost 4, with 13 bases in between. This CDR3 is CSVVRGLSYGYTF. Written as DNA, the CDR3 is TGCAGCGTTGTTAGGGGGTTGAGCTATGGCTACACCTTC.

The CDR3 loop reads CAWSVDIAKNIQYF. The CDR3 DNA follows: TGTGCCTGGAGCGTCGACATAGCCAAAAACATTCAGTACTTC. V usage is TRBV30 and J usage is TRBJ2-4; D is unresolved. CDR1 is GTSNPN and CDR2 is SVGIG in the germline V gene (reference sequence). The CDR3 has 14 amino acids. V lost 3 bases and J 0 bases, leaving 9 bases between the germline ends.

This chain connects TRBV29-1 to TRBJ2-3; D gene ambiguous. Germline lookup yields CDR1 SQVTM and CDR2 ANQGSEA. There are 12 residues in the CDR3. V gave up 6 bases and J gave up 0 bases, with 7 bases separating them. The CDR3 is CSVPSSTDTQYF. Here the CDR3 DNA reads TGCAGCGTCCCCTCTAGCACAGATACGCAGTATTTT.

The chain has TRBV6-5 and TRBJ2-2; D not resolved. The CDR3 length is 15 residues. In germline, CDR1 is MNHEY, CDR2 SVGAGI. Trimming removed 11 bases from V and 1 base from J, with 17 bases in between. DNA of the CDR3: TGTGCCGTCGCCTACGCGCGTCTGAACACCGGGGAGCTGTTTTTT. It yields the protein CAVAYARLNTGELFF.

The chain couples TRBV2 to TRBJ2-7, with D possibly matching TRBD2 (6 bases). Germline V CDR1 and CDR2: SNHLY, FYNNEI. Trimming left V 8 bases short and J 12 bases short, with 23 bases between. This CDR3 spans 13 amino acids. The CDR3 sequence is CASRGRETNSGYF. The CDR3 DNA reads as TGTGCCAGCCGAGGGCGGGAAACGAATTCTGGGTACTTC. Full variable domain (remainder filled in from reference TRBV2 and TRBJ2-7): EPEVTQTPSHQVTQMGQEVILRCVPISNHLYFYWYRQILGQKVEFLVSFYNNEISEKSEIFDDQFSVERPDGSNFTLKIRSTKLEDSAMYFCASRGRETNSGYFGPGTRLTVT.

J is TRBJ2-3 and V is TRBV11-2, with D perhaps matching TRBD2 (6 bases). Trimming removed 4 bases at V and 2 bases at J, with 10 bases between. From germline, CDR1 is SGHAT and CDR2 FQNNGV. The CDR3 is 14 residues long. The CDR3 DNA reads TGTGCCAGCAGCTCGGGACTCAACACAGATACGCAGTATTTT. This translates into CASSSGLNTDTQYF.

The V call is TRBV9, the J call TRBJ1-1; 7 bases fit TRBD1. Trimming cost V 3 bases and J 1 base; bases outside gene matches: 9. The germline V gene has CDR1 SGDLS and CDR2 YYNGEE. The CDR3 covers 16 residues. CDR3 region: CASSANTGQKNTEAFF. CDR3 in DNA: TGTGCCAGCAGCGCCAACACGGGACAGAAGAACACTGAAGCTTTCTTT.

The rearrangement joins TRBV15 to TRBJ1-2; D is possibly TRBD1 (6 bases). Germline assignment: CDR1 LNHNV and CDR2 YYDKDF (reference sequence). CDR3 size: 15 residues. V dropped 0 bases and J dropped 0 bases, with 8 bases sitting between them. The CDR3 loop is CATSRDAGANYGYTF. In nucleotides, the CDR3 is TGTGCCACCAGCAGAGATGCAGGGGCTAACTATGGCTACACCTTC.

The chain combines TRBV29-1 with TRBJ2-1, with D perhaps matching TRBD1 (5 bases). Germline V gene data show CDR1 as SQVTM and CDR2 as ANQGSEA. Trimming took off 4 bases at V and 10 bases at J, with 17 bases between the two ends. The CDR3 has 13 residues. As DNA, the CDR3 is TGCAGCGTTGGTGGTAGAGGAAGGGGCGAGCAGTTCTTC. It is translated as CSVGGRGRGEQFF.

V usage is TRBV4-3 and J usage is TRBJ1-2, with D possibly being TRBD1 (6 bases). CDR1 and CDR2 from the germline V gene are LGHNA and YSLEER. V was shortened by 3 bases and J by 6 bases, with 14 bases between the two germline ends. The CDR3 loop spans 14 amino acids. DNA for the CDR3: TGCGCCAGCAGCCAGGCAGGGGACCTCGATGGCTACACCTTC. Translated: CASSQAGDLDGYTF.

CDR3 in DNA: TGTGCCAGCTCACCTAGAGGCGGGCGGAACACTGAAGCTTTCTTT. Its translation: CASSPRGGRNTEAFF. The rearrangement joins TRBV18 to TRBJ1-1; no firm D call. The CDR3 is 15 amino acids. V lost 3 bases, J lost 1 base, and 12 bases lay in between. Germline-derived CDR1 and CDR2 are KGHSH and LQKENI.

The chain links TRBV7-6 to TRBJ2-5; D may correspond to TRBD1 or TRBD2 (6 bases each). Germline CDR1 reads SGHVS; CDR2 reads FNYEAQ. Between the trimmed V and J ends, which lost 6 bases and 5 bases, there was a span of 31 bases. There are 19 residues in the CDR3. CDR3 nucleotides: TGTGCCAGCAGTCTTACTACACCCGTCAGGGGACTGACGGCTGAGACCCAGTACTTC. This gives the protein CASSLTTPVRGLTAETQYF.

This chain joins TRBV7-2 and TRBJ2-4; 11 bases agree with TRBD1. The V segment lost 10 bases and the J segment 7 bases; nucleotides outside the gene matches: 6. The CDR3 runs to 13 residues. CDR1 SGHTA and CDR2 FQGNSA come from the germline V gene. The CDR3 spells CATRTGGGNIQYF. The CDR3 DNA follows: TGTGCCACCCGGACAGGGGGCGGGAACATTCAGTACTTC.

This chain uses TRBV6-6 with TRBJ1-2; TRBD1 agrees at 7 bases. The V segment lost 5 bases and the J segment 4 bases; nucleotides outside the gene matches: 4. CDR3 length: 13 amino acids. Germline-derived CDR1 and CDR2 are MNHNY and SVGAGI (reference sequence). The CDR3 DNA reads as TGTGCCAGCAGTCCCGGACAGGTCTATGGCTACACCTTC. The encoded protein is CASSPGQVYGYTF.

This clonotype was observed a single time. V is TRBV20-1 and J is TRBJ2-3, with D unclear. V was cut by 1 base and J by 6 bases, with 11 bases left in between. In germline, CDR1 is DFQATT, CDR2 SNEGSKA (reference sequence). The CDR3 contains 13 residues. The CDR3 sequence: CSARGIGQDTQYF. The CDR3 DNA reads TGCAGTGCTAGAGGTATCGGTCAGGATACGCAGTATTTT.

V usage is TRBV20-1 and J usage is TRBJ2-5, with 9 positions matching TRBD2. Germline CDR1 is DFQATT and CDR2 is SNEGSKA (reference sequence). Unmatched junction bases numbered 5, after V lost 4 bases and J lost 5 bases. The CDR3 runs 13 residues. Here the CDR3 reads CSATLAGRETQYF. As DNA, the CDR3 is TGCAGTGCTACCCTAGCGGGGAGGGAGACCCAGTACTTC.

Comment on this clonotype: The junction departs from germline at one end; a sequencing error may be responsible. This CDR3 is CAGSRRTRTYNEQFF. The CDR3 DNA reads TGTGCCGGCAGCCGACGGACCCGGACCTACAATGAGCAGTTCTTC. The chain uses TRBV11-2 and TRBJ2-1; D is undetermined. Germline V gives CDR1 SGHAT, CDR2 FQNNGV. The CDR3 has 15 amino acids.

The genes are TRBV10-3 and TRBJ2-5; D not certain. V shed 3 bases and J shed 0 bases, with 2 bases lying between them. The CDR3 runs to 12 residues. Germline assignment: CDR1 ENHRY and CDR2 SYGVKD. The CDR3 sequence is CAISDNQETQYF. The CDR3 DNA follows: TGTGCCATCAGTGACAACCAAGAGACCCAGTACTTC.

This CDR3 is CASSEEREGTDTQYF. The CDR3 DNA follows: TGTGCCAGCAGTGAGGAGCGGGAGGGCACAGATACGCAGTATTTT. This rearrangement joins TRBV2 to TRBJ2-3, with 9 bases matching TRBD2. After removal of 3 bases from V and 1 base from J, the junction contained 2 bases not matched to a gene. The germline V gene encodes CDR1 SNHLY and CDR2 FYNNEI. CDR3 length: 15 residues.